This TCR beta chain stems from a study of T cells in Graves' hyperthyroidism and ophthalmopathy. Overall study: Upon initial diagnosis and before any treatment, peripheral blood was collected.

This CDR3 is built from 16 residues. The ends lost 5 bases at V and 2 bases at J; junction bases unmatched: 3. Germline V gives CDR1 SGHTA, CDR2 FQGTGA. TCR beta CDR3 region amplification was performed from RNA transcripts. Carried out on the TCR CDR3, a first-round RT-PCR used the HTBI primer set. TCRdb re-called the multiplex PCR reads with MiXCR, one entry per CDR3 protein. The sample shows some 700,000 distinct CDR3 sequences, about 18% of them seen only once. This clonotype was seen repeatedly, ten times or more. Its antigen remains unknown. Regarding the study as a whole: Expanded thyroid clonotypes (above 0.001) were mostly also found in blood.

The sequenced material came from blood. This chain joins TRBV7-3 and TRBJ2-6; 10 bases agree with TRBD1. This receptor was identified in a man aged 50-59 years with Graves' hyperthyroidism. The CDR3 nucleotides are TGTGCCAGCAGCGCGACAGGGGGCGCTGGGGCCAACGTCCTGACTTTC. Its translation: CASSATGGAGANVLTF.